This TCR beta chain emerged from a study of identical twins (dated by TCRdb to between 2015 and 2016). At the level of the whole study: To test whether fetal clonotypes persist, the study used deep sequencing on TCR alpha and beta repertoires from monozygotic twins, unrelated adults of various ages, and cord blood. To rule out contamination, replicate twin experiments were performed at different times with different library preparation protocols.

Overall study results and their limits: Compared with coincidental sharing between unrelated individuals, out-of-frame TCR alpha sequences shared between twins had an excess of sequences with low generation probability. The excess sharing between twins in beta out-of-frame sequences was weaker because fewer shared sequences reduced the signal-to-noise ratio. Zero-insertion analyses could be partly confounded by invariant T cells such as MAIT and iNKT, though diverse VJ usage argued against such confounding for most clonotypes. Fewer insertions were carried by abundant cord blood beta clonotypes, a similar but weaker trend appeared in young adult naive repertoires, and no such trend appeared in memory repertoires. Because the same donors could not be followed over many years, the conclusions depended on cross-sectional statistical analysis. Out-of-frame TCR alpha sharing in monozygotic twins was systematically underestimated by recombination models, whereas sharing between unrelated individuals was in agreement with the recombination models.

A word on this clonotype: Its antigen remains undetermined. Base qualities are not at hand, and no much larger clone is one base apart.

From a lookup of the germline V gene, CDR1 and CDR2 are SGDLS and YYNGEE. The junction shows trimming of 4 bases on V and 5 bases on J, and the gene matches do not reach 5 bases of it. From cysteine to phenylalanine, the CDR3 is 15 amino acids long. CDR3 DNA is the only sequence kept; it has 45 bases, read in frame from the first base. Library creation used 5' RACE. Sequencing was performed on an Illumina HiSeq 2000. Template switching introduced a universal primer binding site; the final cDNA contained a unique molecular identifier, enabling accurate counting of TCR cDNA molecules. Specific primers in the conserved constant-segment region were used to synthesize first-strand cDNA for the TCR alpha and beta chains. To control for contamination, each cDNA library was double barcoded with a SMART-Mk sample barcode plus Illumina barcodes. TruSeq adapter sequences along with Illumina sample barcodes were introduced in two successive PCR steps. Sequencing of the TCR alpha and beta cDNA libraries was done on the Illumina HiSeq platform using custom primers. On the authors' methods: MiGEC was used to process raw reads and extract unique molecular identifiers, and MiXCR was used to find CDR3 positions. For each individual, recombination models were inferred using an EM algorithm with the repgenHMM and IGoR tools. The analysis of shared clonotypes was done with the tcR package in R, with sharing normalized by the product of cloneset sizes. Out-of-frame nonproductive sequences were analyzed to study raw recombination free of thymic and clonal selection effects. The public reads were quality trimmed at Q25 with fastp and then assembled into clones with MiXCR by TCRdb, keeping productive beta chains. Each CDR3 protein gets just one entry, which takes the most common genes and DNA from the rows behind it. TCRdb's processing, not the authors', yielded these V and J calls. The sample includes 400,000 to 550,000 distinct CDR3 sequences, with approximately 25% observed a single time. The ten largest clones take up around 3% of the sample.

All donors were healthy Caucasians. Three pairs of female monozygotic twins, all aged roughly 18 to 29 years, made up the twin cohort. Positive isolation kits from Invitrogen were used to isolate the CD4+ and CD8+ T cell populations. These same data were also listed under a study on T cells expressing NK-cell markers. The second study's authors report: TCR beta-chain repertoires were profiled in sorted CD3+CD56+NKG2C+, CD3+CD56+NKG2C- and CD3+CD56-NKG2C+ T-cell subsets from several donors. Of the eight sequenced donors, seven were found to be HCMV-seropositive and one was found to be HCMV-seronegative. To restrict sorting to alphabetaTCR-expressing T cells, an anti-gammadeltaTCR antibody was added in several experiments. In about six donors, the dominant CD3+CD56+NKG2C+ clonotypes were found to rank among the top 10 CD8+ clonotypes and to make up 1.0-7.0% of CD8+ T cells. Those dominant clonotypes were again the most abundant among CD3+CD56-NKG2C+ cells in a handful of donors, at about 28.3-60.1%. Whether the expanded NKG2C-expressing T cell clones were specific for HCMV antigens was left unclear. All eight donors whose samples were sequenced were randomly selected healthy volunteers, three of them men and five women. HCMV serostatus was determined by detecting HCMV-specific IgG in serum with a commercial ELISA kit. MIGEC was used to demultiplex reads and group the reads by UMI, and MiTCR was used to assemble and quantify clonotypes. To exclude erroneous sequences, only TCR cDNA sequences supported by at least two reads were retained. The tcR package was used for downstream repertoire analysis, and clonotypes were matched between fractions using CDR3 nucleotide sequence together with V segment. VDJmatch was used to annotate antigen specificity against VDJdb, with one amino acid substitution allowed in CDR3.

This receptor was taken from a woman in her late teens or twenties in good health. The sequence is built from TRBV9 and TRBJ2-2, and 10 junctional nucleotides match TRBD2. Sequencing was performed on CD4+ T cells sorted from blood. CDR3 reads: CASSSFSGGTGELFF. The DNA is as follows: TGTGCCAGCAGCTCCTTTAGCGGGGGGACCGGGGAGCTGTTTTTT.